Reported below is one T cell receptor beta chain. As yet, its antigen is unknown. Data came from immunoSEQ multiplex PCR; TCRdb stores just in-frame clones and leaves some out. Of under 85,000 clones in the sample, 60% to 85% were seen once. These data come from a study of vaccination effects on CD4 cells after COVID-19. The overall study: The post-vaccine samples were taken, at the median, 72 days after the second dose.

Germline values: CDR1 MNHEY, CDR2 SVGAGI. V was clipped by 2 bases and J by 7 bases, with 9 bases between them. CDR3 length equals 13 residues. Expansion of antigen-specific CD4+ T cells with viral peptide pools was carried out by the ViraFEST assay before sequencing. Isolation of CD4+ T cells took place after more than 9 days of culture. Two doses of BNT162b2 or mRNA-1273 vaccine were administered to participants. Cultures used about 2 million PBMC per well, 9 to 10 IU/ml IL-2 and roughly 10 ug/ml peptides. Cultures got half-medium changes with IL-2 on days 3 and 7. The sample in question was CD4+ T cells from PBMCs cultured with HCoV-OC43 spike peptides, obtained after COVID-19 vaccination. The sample's subset: HCoV-OC43 spike overlapping peptide pool stimulation. The gene calls are TRBV6-5 and TRBJ1-5, with D uncertain. The source is a human donor who received a COVID-19 vaccine. The CDR3 sequence: CASSYILGQPQHF. CDR3 nucleotides: TGTGCCAGCAGTTACATTCTGGGCCAGCCCCAGCATTTT.